These 13 T cell receptor beta chains came from one sample sequenced in a study of blood T cell repertoires in COVID-19. Produced via immunoSEQ multiplex PCR; TCRdb's table is partial and in-frame only. The sample includes about 180,000 clones, 70% to 90% of them seen just once. The specimen was peripheral blood. These receptors were obtained from a person between 65 and 79 years old with COVID-19, enrolled during active disease.

A single count supports this clone. The J gene is TRBJ1-2, the V gene TRBV27; the match to TRBD1 covers 8 bases. This CDR3 spans 16 amino acids. V trimming: 4 bases; J trimming: 4 bases; junction bases outside the gene matches: 11. Germline CDR1 and CDR2: MNHEY and SMNVEV (reference sequence). The CDR3 region is CASSSDGQGRSYGYTF. The CDR3 DNA sequence: TGTGCCAGCAGTTCGGATGGACAGGGAAGGAGCTATGGCTACACCTTC.

The V gene is TRBV5-1, the J gene TRBJ1-2; D possibly corresponds to TRBD1 (5 bases). This CDR3 has 13 amino acids. V was pared by 4 bases and J by 8 bases, with 15 bases between. Germline CDR1 and CDR2: SGHRS and YFSETQ. CDR3 amino acids: CASSPGIANGYTF. The DNA for the CDR3 is TGCGCCAGCAGCCCAGGGATCGCTAACGGCTACACCTTC.

This clone was picked up a small number of times. The chain joins TRBV5-1 to TRBJ1-4; the D is unclear. V was pared by 4 bases and J by 8 bases, with 15 bases between. The germline V gene encodes CDR1 SGHRS and CDR2 YFSETQ. The CDR3 covers 14 residues. As DNA, the CDR3 is TGCGCCAGCAGCCGGGGTTACGAAGGGGAAAAACTGTTTTTT. This sequence encodes CASSRGYEGEKLFF.

The V and J genes are TRBV13 and TRBJ1-3, with 7 positions matching TRBD1. Germline CDR1 PRHDT, CDR2 FYEKMQ (reference sequence). The V segment lost 7 bases and the J segment 4 bases; nucleotides outside the gene matches: 4. The CDR3 runs to 13 residues. CDR3 loop: CASTRGAGNTIYF. CDR3 nucleotides: TGTGCCAGCACCAGGGGGGCAGGAAACACCATATATTTT. Looking up the rest from reference TRBV13 and TRBJ1-3 gives the full variable domain: AAGVIQSPRHLIKEKRETATLKCYPIPRHDTVYWYQQGPGQDPQFLISFYEKMQSDKGSIPDRFSAQQFSDYHSELNMSSLELGDSALYFCASTRGAGNTIYFGEGSWLTVV.

The J gene is TRBJ2-7, the V gene TRBV20-1, with 9 bases that match TRBD1. This CDR3 spans 16 amino acids. Per the germline V gene, CDR1 is DFQATT and CDR2 is SNEGSKA (reference sequence). V shed 3 bases and J 0 bases; nucleotides not matched to a gene: 9. CDR3 bases: TGCAGTGCTAGTGCCAGGGACAGGGTTTCCTCCTACGAGCAGTACTTC. Its translation is CSASARDRVSSYEQYF.

This chain connects TRBV11-2 to TRBJ2-7; perhaps TRBD1 as D (5 bases). The CDR3 is made up of 12 amino acids. From germline, CDR1 is SGHAT and CDR2 FQNNGV. Deletions cut 4 bases from V and 5 bases from J, with 9 bases between. CDR3 bases: TGTGCCAGCAGCTCGACAGTCAACGAGCAGTACTTC. Protein: CASSSTVNEQYF.

The genes are TRBV10-1 and TRBJ1-2; maybe TRBD1 (5 bases). Per the germline V gene, CDR1 is WNHNN and CDR2 is SYGVQD (reference sequence). Trimming cost V 7 bases and J 4 bases, with 22 bases left between them. This CDR3 is built from 16 residues. The CDR3 bases are TGCGCCAGCACCCAGTCCAAACCGCGGCAGGGCTATGGCTACACCTTC. It translates to CASTQSKPRQGYGYTF.

The chain has TRBV18 and TRBJ1-1, with 8 bases matching TRBD1. V lost 4 bases to trimming and J lost 8 bases; unmatched junction nucleotides: 6. CDR1 and CDR2 (germline): KGHSH, LQKENI. This CDR3 spans 13 amino acids. CDR3 sequence reads: CASSHGQGDEAFF. CDR3 nucleotide sequence: TGTGCCAGCTCACATGGACAGGGAGACGAAGCTTTCTTT.

V is TRBV18 and J is TRBJ2-7; 7 bases line up with TRBD1. The CDR3 loop spans 14 amino acids. Trimming took 3 bases from V and 6 from J; bases not matched to a gene: 8. Per germline, CDR1 KGHSH and CDR2 LQKENI. As DNA, the CDR3 is TGTGCCAGCTCACCGACGCAGGGGGTGGGCGAGCAGTACTTC. Protein product: CASSPTQGVGEQYF.

V gene TRBV7-8 combines with J gene TRBJ1-2, with 7 bases identical to TRBD1. Per germline, CDR1 SGHVS and CDR2 FQNEAQ. The CDR3 spans 15 residues. V lost 1 base and J lost 3; bases outside the gene matches: 5. For the CDR3, the DNA is TGTGCCAGCAGCTTAGGGGGACAGAACGACTATGGCTACACCTTC. This sequence encodes CASSLGGQNDYGYTF.

The V gene is TRBV6-5, the J gene TRBJ1-2; possible D gene TRBD1, 6 bases. The CDR3 has 13 residues. V gave up 7 bases and J gave up 6 bases, with 15 bases separating them. From germline, CDR1 is MNHEY and CDR2 SVGAGI. The CDR3 DNA reads TGTGCCAGCACCGGAAGGGGGGGGAATGGCTACACCTTC. It specifies CASTGRGGNGYTF.

This clone was recorded many times. Within the sample, other DNA sequences also encode this same CDR3. The chain carries TRBV19 and TRBJ2-2, with TRBD2 matching 7 bases. V was clipped by 2 bases and J by 1 base; unmatched bases: 1. CDR3 length equals 15 residues. Germline V lookup: CDR1 LNHDA, CDR2 SQIVND (reference sequence). CDR3 sequence (DNA): TGTGCCAGTAGTATATTAGCGGGGAACACCGGGGAGCTGTTTTTT. It yields the protein CASSILAGNTGELFF.

This CDR3 reads CASSRGKTYEQYF. The CDR3 nucleotides are TGTGCCAGCAGTCGGGGGAAAACCTACGAGCAGTACTTC. The J gene is TRBJ2-7, the V gene TRBV7-2; the D gene is possibly TRBD2 (6 bases). Germline V gene lookup returns CDR1 SGHTA and CDR2 FQGNSA. The V end lost 6 bases, the J end lost 2 bases, and 11 bases lay between the germline ends. The CDR3 spans 13 residues.